This T cell receptor beta chain was sequenced for a study of T cell responses to AZD1222 COVID-19 vaccine. General study points: Spike was spanned by vaccine-associated CD4 TCRs, with dominance at 160-218 and 743-854. A rise in Spike-specific TCR breadth and depth followed two AZD1222 doses.

Clones were read by immunoSEQ multiplex PCR, and TCRdb kept only the in-frame ones, dropping some. The sample records fewer than 95,000 clones, roughly nine tenths being singletons. This clone came up once. The antigen remains undetermined. The V end was cut by 0 bases, the J end by 6 bases, with 11 bases between. The CDR3 runs 14 residues. CDR1 is SGDLS and CDR2 is YYNGEE in the germline V gene. Sequenced here: peripheral blood, sampled on day 0 of AZD1222 vaccination. The chain uses TRBV9 and TRBJ2-3; unclear D gene. This clonotype originated in an adult in good health. The CDR3: CASSVEHSTDTQYF. The CDR3 DNA is TGTGCCAGCAGCGTAGAGCATAGTACCGATACGCAGTATTTT.